This is a list of T cell receptor beta chains from one sample in a study of cytomegalovirus exposure and HLA in healthy donors. Here immunoSEQ multiplex PCR was the method, and the copy in TCRdb shows in-frame clones only, minus some. The sample includes more than 130,000 clones, 73% of them seen just once. The specimen sequenced was PBMCs. The receptors stem from a human donor in good health. Both conserved end residues are part of each CDR3. Fields, in order: J gene, clone size, D gene, V gene, CDR3 protein, CDR3 DNA. D genes are given only for firm matches. Size is omitted from some rows. Given values are once, few, many or a class for expanded clones.

TRBJ2-2 | - | - | TRBV7-9 | CASSQRLAGNTGELFF | TGTGCCAGCAGCCAGAGACTTGCGGGAAACACCGGGGAGCTGTTTTTT
TRBJ2-7 | - | TRBD1 | TRBV18 | CASSPSSTGGYEQYF | TGTGCCAGCTCACCCTCCTCGACAGGGGGCTACGAGCAGTACTTC
TRBJ2-7 | - | TRBD1 | TRBV5-1 | CASRDRGGSFYEQYF | TGCGCCAGCAGGGACAGGGGAGGTTCTTTCTACGAGCAGTACTTC
TRBJ2-2 | - | - | TRBV7-8 | CASSLSGRANTGELFF | TGTGCCAGCAGCTTATCGGGCAGGGCCAACACCGGGGAGCTGTTTTTT
TRBJ1-3 | - | - | TRBV2 | CASSWNRHSGNTIYF | TGTGCCAGCAGTTGGAACAGGCACTCTGGAAACACCATATATTTT
TRBJ1-2 | - | - | TRBV30 | CAWSIQPGPIFNYGYTF | TGTGCCTGGTCGATCCAACCGGGTCCGATTTTCAACTATGGCTACACCTTC
TRBJ2-7 | - | - | TRBV2 | CASSTGLVSYEQYF | TGTGCCAGCAGTACCGGACTGGTATCCTACGAGCAGTACTTC
TRBJ1-1 | - | - | TRBV9 | CASSVGFAGGAMFF | -
TRBJ2-3 | - | TRBD2 | TRBV15 | CATSRAPGGPRGDTQYF | TGTGCCACCAGCAGAGCTCCGGGGGGGCCAAGAGGAGATACGCAGTATTTT
TRBJ2-3 | - | TRBD2 | TRBV4-1 | CASGRERTDTQYF | TGCGCCAGCGGGAGGGAGCGCACAGATACGCAGTATTTT
TRBJ2-1 | - | TRBD2 | TRBV4-1 | CASSQYPSGNPEYNEQFF | TGCGCCAGCAGCCAATATCCTAGCGGGAACCCAGAATACAATGAGCAGTTCTTC
TRBJ1-4 | - | - | TRBV18 | CASSPPEGNEKLFF | TGTGCCAGCTCACCACCGGAGGGTAATGAAAAACTGTTTTTT
TRBJ2-1 | - | TRBD2 | TRBV4-2 | CASSPAGGNYNEQFF | TGTGCCAGCAGCCCGGCGGGGGGCAACTACAATGAGCAGTTCTTC
TRBJ2-2 | few | TRBD1 | TRBV19 | CASSPRVGTGSVYWELFF | TGTGCCAGTAGTCCACGGGTCGGGACAGGGTCGGTGTATTGGGAGCTGTTTTTT
TRBJ2-7 | - | - | TRBV11-2 | CASSSTTDYEQYF | TGTGCCAGCAGCTCTACGACAGACTACGAGCAGTACTTC
TRBJ2-7 | - | - | TRBV11-2 | CASSLDQGHQDYEQYF | TGTGCCAGCAGCTTAGACCAGGGACATCAAGATTACGAGCAGTACTTC
TRBJ2-1 | - | TRBD2 | TRBV9 | CASSVNPPPAGDEQFF | TGTGCCAGCAGCGTAAACCCACCCCCAGCGGGAGATGAGCAGTTCTTC
TRBJ2-2 | - | TRBD2 | TRBV5-5 | CASSLFERGSAGELFF | TGTGCCAGCAGCTTGTTCGAGCGGGGGAGCGCCGGGGAGCTGTTTTTT
TRBJ2-5 | - | TRBD2 | TRBV5-1 | CASSTRGEETQYF | TGCGCCAGCAGTACGCGGGGGGAAGAGACCCAGTACTTC
TRBJ1-4 | - | - | TRBV5-4 | CASSSPGDEKLFF | TGTGCCAGCAGCTCCCCAGGGGATGAAAAACTGTTTTTT
TRBJ2-7 | - | - | TRBV14 | CASSRSGLGSYEQYF | TGTGCCAGCAGCCGCTCGGGACTTGGCTCCTACGAGCAGTACTTC
TRBJ2-7 | - | - | TRBV5-4 | CASSPTGGATYEQYF | TGTGCCAGCAGTCCCACGGGCGGGGCTACCTACGAGCAGTACTTC
TRBJ1-1 | - | TRBD1 | TRBV2 | CASSTGQSRQAFF | TGTGCCAGCAGTACGGGACAGTCCCGACAAGCTTTCTTT
TRBJ1-2 | - | TRBD1 | TRBV19 | CASSIRDRRYGYTF | TGTGCCAGTAGTATAAGGGACAGGCGTTATGGCTACACCTTC
TRBJ2-1 | - | - | TRBV7-9 | CASSQNNEQFF | TGTGCCAGCAGTCAGAACAATGAGCAGTTCTTC
TRBJ1-2 | few | TRBD1 | TRBV7-9 | CASSLVMTGGYYGYTF | TGTGCCAGCAGCTTAGTAATGACAGGGGGGTACTATGGCTACACCTTC
TRBJ1-1 | - | TRBD1 | TRBV5-1 | CASSLTRGQGTEAFF | TGCGCCAGCAGCTTAACCAGGGGGCAAGGGACTGAAGCTTTCTTT
TRBJ2-2 | - | - | TRBV11-2 | CASSSLSRTGELFF | TGTGCCAGCAGCTCGCTATCGAGAACCGGGGAGCTGTTTTTT
TRBJ1-3 | - | TRBD1 | TRBV4-1 | CASSYPGQGAGNTIYF | TGCGCCAGCAGCTACCCGGGACAGGGCGCGGGAAACACCATATATTTT
TRBJ2-1 | once | - | TRBV4-1 | CASSQRLSNNEQFF | TGCGCCAGCAGCCAAAGACTCAGCAACAATGAGCAGTTCTTC
TRBJ1-4 | - | TRBD1 | TRBV5-1 | CASRLSGGAEKLFF | TGCGCCAGCCGCCTGTCAGGGGGCGCGGAAAAACTGTTTTTT
TRBJ1-1 | - | - | TRBV4-1 | CASRGVIKNTEAFF | TGCGCCAGCAGAGGGGTTATTAAGAACACTGAAGCTTTCTTT
TRBJ2-3 | - | TRBD2 | TRBV6-4 | CASSEHGREIDTQYF | TGTGCCAGCAGTGAACACGGGCGGGAGATAGATACGCAGTATTTT
TRBJ2-1 | once | TRBD2 | TRBV28 | CASTFGGANEQFF | TGTGCCAGCACTTTCGGGGGGGCAAATGAGCAGTTCTTC
TRBJ1-2 | - | - | TRBV28 | CASSITRDYGYTF | TGTGCCAGCAGTATAACACGGGACTATGGCTACACCTTC
TRBJ1-2 | - | TRBD1 | TRBV9 | CASSTGTASNYGYTF | TGTGCCAGCAGCACCGGGACAGCTTCTAACTATGGCTACACCTTC
TRBJ2-3 | - | - | TRBV18 | CASSPPSGTDTQYF | TGTGCCAGCTCACCACCTAGTGGCACAGATACGCAGTATTTT
TRBJ2-3 | - | - | TRBV19 | CASRQPRLTDTQYF | TGTGCCAGTAGGCAACCCCGACTCACAGATACGCAGTATTTT
TRBJ2-6 | - | - | TRBV5-4 | CASSLRESGANVLTF | TGTGCCAGCAGCTTAAGGGAGTCCGGGGCCAACGTCCTGACTTTC
TRBJ1-4 | - | - | TRBV5-1 | CASTLGAADPNEKLFF | TGCGCCAGCACCCTGGGGGCAGCGGACCCTAATGAAAAACTGTTTTTT